The sequence of this T cell receptor beta chain was determined in a study of cytomegalovirus exposure and HLA in healthy donors. Use of 60 Vbeta and 13 Jbeta primers characterized the PCR. Sequenced by immunoSEQ multiplex PCR; TCRdb stores in-frame clones only, minus some. Among some 130,000 clones listed, over 70% were seen once. Germline V CDR1 and CDR2: MNHEY, SMNVEV (reference sequence). Trimming removed 2 bases from V and 4 bases from J, with 17 bases in between. The CDR3 sequence is 17 residues long. Overall study findings and caveats: An analysis was carried out later, and it reportedly showed fewer N-insertions in an Asian-associated ancestry cluster than the roughly 670-donor mean. The later analysis indicated that the majority of CMV-associated TCR beta chains appeared HLA-restricted. For most TCR beta V segments, an earlier analysis put the productive rate at about 90% or about 30% of the time.

This clone appeared many times. Its matching antigen is unknown. At the time of sampling, donors were nominally healthy, though unrecorded immune exposures were likely. The genes are TRBV27 and TRBJ2-2; tentative D call: TRBD2 (6 bases). This TCR was recovered from a woman aged 60-75 years in good health and CMV-seropositive. The material sequenced was PBMCs. The CDR3 region has the DNA TGTGCCAGCAGTTTACAGGCGGGGACGCACAGCACCGGGGAGCTGTTTTTT. It codes for CASSLQAGTHSTGELFF.